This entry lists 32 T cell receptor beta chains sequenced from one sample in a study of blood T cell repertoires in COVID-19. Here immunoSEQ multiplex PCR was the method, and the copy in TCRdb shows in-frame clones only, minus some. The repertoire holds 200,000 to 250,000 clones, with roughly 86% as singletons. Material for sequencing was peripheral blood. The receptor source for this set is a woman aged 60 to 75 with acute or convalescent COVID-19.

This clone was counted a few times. The CDR3 loop reads CAIVNAISGGSSYGYTF. CDR3 sequence (DNA): TGTGCCATCGTGAACGCGATATCAGGGGGGAGTTCCTATGGCTACACCTTC. V usage is TRBV10-3 and J usage is TRBJ1-2, with TRBD1 matching 7 bases. CDR1 ENHRY and CDR2 SYGVKD come from the germline V gene. The CDR3 has 17 residues. The V segment lost 8 bases and the J segment 4 bases; nucleotides outside the gene matches: 19.

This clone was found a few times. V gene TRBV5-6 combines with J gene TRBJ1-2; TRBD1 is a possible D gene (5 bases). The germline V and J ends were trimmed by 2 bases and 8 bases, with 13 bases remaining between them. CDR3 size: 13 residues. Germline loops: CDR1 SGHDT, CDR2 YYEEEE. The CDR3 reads CASSFPGLSGYTF. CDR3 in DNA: TGTGCCAGCAGCTTTCCAGGGCTTAGCGGCTACACCTTC. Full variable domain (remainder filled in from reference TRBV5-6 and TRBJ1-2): DAGVTQSPTHLIKTRGQQVTLRCSPKSGHDTVSWYQQALGQGPQFIFQYYEEEERQRGNFPDRFSGHQFPNYSSELNVNALLLGDSALYLCASSFPGLSGYTFGSGTRLTVV.

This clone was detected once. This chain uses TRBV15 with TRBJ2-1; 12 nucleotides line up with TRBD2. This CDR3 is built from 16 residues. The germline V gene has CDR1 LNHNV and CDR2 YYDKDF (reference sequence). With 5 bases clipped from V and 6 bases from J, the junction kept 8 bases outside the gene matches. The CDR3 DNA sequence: TGTGCCACCAGCGGGTCCAGGACTAGCGGGACCAATGAGCAGTTCTTC. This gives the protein CATSGSRTSGTNEQFF.

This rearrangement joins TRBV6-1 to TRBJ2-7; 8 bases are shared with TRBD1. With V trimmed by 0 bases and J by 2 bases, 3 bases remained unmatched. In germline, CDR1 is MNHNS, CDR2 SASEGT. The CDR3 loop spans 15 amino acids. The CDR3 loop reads CASSEAGTGPYEQYF. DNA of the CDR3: TGTGCCAGCAGTGAAGCCGGGACAGGTCCCTACGAGCAGTACTTC.

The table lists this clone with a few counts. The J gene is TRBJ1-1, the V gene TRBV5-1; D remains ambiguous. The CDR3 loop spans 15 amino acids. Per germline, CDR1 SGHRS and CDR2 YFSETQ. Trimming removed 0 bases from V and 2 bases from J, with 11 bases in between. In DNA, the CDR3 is TGCGCCAGCAGCTTGGAATCGGAGATTAACACTGAAGCTTTCTTT. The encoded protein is CASSLESEINTEAFF.

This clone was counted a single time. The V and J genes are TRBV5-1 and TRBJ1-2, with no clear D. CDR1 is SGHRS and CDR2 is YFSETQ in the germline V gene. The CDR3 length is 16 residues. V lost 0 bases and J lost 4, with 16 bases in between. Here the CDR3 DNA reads TGCGCCAGCAGCTTGGGAACAGATCCTTTTCTCTATGGCTACACCTTC. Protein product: CASSLGTDPFLYGYTF.

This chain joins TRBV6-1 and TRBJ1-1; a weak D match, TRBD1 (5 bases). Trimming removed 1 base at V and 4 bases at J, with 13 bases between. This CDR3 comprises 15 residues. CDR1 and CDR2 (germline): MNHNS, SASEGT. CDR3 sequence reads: CASSEDGGTGTEAFF. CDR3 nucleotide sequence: TGTGCCAGCAGTGAAGATGGAGGGACTGGCACTGAAGCTTTCTTT.

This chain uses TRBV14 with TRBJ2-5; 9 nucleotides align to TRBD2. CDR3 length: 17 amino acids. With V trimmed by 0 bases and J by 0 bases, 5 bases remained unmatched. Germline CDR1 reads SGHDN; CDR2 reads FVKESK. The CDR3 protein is CASSQDRLAGYQETQYF. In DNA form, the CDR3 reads TGTGCCAGCAGCCAAGATCGGCTAGCGGGGTACCAAGAGACCCAGTACTTC.

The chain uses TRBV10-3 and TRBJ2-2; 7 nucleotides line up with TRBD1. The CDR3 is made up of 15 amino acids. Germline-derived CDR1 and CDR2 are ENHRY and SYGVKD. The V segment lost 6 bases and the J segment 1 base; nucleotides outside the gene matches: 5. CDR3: CAIRPGTVNTGELFF. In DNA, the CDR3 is TGTGCCATCAGGCCCGGGACAGTGAACACCGGGGAGCTGTTTTTT.

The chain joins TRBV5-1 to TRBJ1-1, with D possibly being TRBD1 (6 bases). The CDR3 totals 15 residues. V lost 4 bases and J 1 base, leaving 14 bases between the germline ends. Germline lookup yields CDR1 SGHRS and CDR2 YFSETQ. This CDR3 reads CASSTQQGANTEAFF. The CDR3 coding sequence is TGCGCCAGCAGCACCCAACAGGGTGCGAACACTGAAGCTTTCTTT.

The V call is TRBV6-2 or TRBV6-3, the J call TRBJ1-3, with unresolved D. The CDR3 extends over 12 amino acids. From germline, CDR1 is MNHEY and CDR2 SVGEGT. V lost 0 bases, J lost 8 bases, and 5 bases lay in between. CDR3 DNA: TGTGCCAGCAGTTACTCGAGGGACACCATATATTTT. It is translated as CASSYSRDTIYF.

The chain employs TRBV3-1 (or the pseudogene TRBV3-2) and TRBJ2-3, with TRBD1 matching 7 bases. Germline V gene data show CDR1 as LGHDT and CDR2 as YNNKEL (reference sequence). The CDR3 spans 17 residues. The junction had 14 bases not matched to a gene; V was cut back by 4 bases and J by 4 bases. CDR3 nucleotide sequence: TGTGCCAGCAGCCGGCGACAGGGATCAATTGGGGCAGATACGCAGTATTTT. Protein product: CASSRRQGSIGADTQYF.

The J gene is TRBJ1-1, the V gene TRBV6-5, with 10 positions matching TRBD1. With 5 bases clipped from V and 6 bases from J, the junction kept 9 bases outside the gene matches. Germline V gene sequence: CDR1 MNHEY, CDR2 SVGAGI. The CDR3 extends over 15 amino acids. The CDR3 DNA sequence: TGTGCCAGCAGTCCCCCGACAGGGGGCGCCCCTGAAGCTTTCTTT. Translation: CASSPPTGGAPEAFF.

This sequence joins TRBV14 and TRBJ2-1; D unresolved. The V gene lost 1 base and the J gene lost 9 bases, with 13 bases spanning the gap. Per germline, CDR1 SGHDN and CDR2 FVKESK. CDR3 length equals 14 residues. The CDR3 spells CASSQADRGGEQFF. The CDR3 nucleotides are TGTGCCAGCAGCCAAGCTGATAGAGGTGGTGAGCAGTTCTTC.

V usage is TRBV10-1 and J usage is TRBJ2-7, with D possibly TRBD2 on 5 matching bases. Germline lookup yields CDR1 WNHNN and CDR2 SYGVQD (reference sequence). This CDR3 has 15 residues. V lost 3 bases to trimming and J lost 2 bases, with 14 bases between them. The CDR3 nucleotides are TGCGCCAGCAGTGATGGCGGGTCCCGGCCCTACGAGCAGTACTTC. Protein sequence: CASSDGGSRPYEQYF.

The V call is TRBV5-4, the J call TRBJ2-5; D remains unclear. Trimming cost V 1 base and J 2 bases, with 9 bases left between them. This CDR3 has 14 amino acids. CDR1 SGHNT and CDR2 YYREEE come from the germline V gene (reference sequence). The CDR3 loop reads CASSLRQRQETQYF. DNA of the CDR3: TGTGCCAGCAGCTTGAGGCAGCGTCAAGAGACCCAGTACTTC.

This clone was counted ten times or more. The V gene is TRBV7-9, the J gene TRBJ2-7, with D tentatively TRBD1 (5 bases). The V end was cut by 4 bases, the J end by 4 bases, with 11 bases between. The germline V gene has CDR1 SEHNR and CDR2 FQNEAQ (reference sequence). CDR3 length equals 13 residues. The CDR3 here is CASSYRDRYEQYF. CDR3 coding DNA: TGTGCCAGCAGCTACCGCGACAGATACGAGCAGTACTTC.

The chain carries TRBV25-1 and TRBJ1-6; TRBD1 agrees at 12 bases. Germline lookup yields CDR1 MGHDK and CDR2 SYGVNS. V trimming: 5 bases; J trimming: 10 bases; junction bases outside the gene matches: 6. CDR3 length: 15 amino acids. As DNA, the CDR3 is TGTGCCAGCAGTCCCGGGACAGGGGGCTGGTCACCCCTCCACTTT. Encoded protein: CASSPGTGGWSPLHF.

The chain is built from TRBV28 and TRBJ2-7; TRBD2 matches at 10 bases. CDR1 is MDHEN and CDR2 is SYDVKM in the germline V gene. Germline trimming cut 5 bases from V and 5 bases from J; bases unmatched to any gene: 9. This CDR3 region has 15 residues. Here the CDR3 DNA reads TGTGCCAGCAGTACCCGGCTAGCGGGAGCCCACGAGCAGTACTTC. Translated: CASSTRLAGAHEQYF.

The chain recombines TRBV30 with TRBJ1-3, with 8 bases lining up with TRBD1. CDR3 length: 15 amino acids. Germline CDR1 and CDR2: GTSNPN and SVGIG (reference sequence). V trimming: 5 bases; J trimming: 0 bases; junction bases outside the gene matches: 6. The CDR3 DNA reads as TGTGCCTGGGAGACAGGGGTCAACTCTGGAAACACCATATATTTT. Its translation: CAWETGVNSGNTIYF.

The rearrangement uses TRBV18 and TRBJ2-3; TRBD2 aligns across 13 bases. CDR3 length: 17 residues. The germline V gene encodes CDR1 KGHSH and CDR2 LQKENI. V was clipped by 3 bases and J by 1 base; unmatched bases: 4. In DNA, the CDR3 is TGTGCCAGCTCACCCCCGGGACTAGCGGGACGCACAGATACGCAGTATTTT. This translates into CASSPPGLAGRTDTQYF. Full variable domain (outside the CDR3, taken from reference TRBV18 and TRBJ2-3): NAGVMQNPRHLVRRRGQEARLRCSPMKGHSHVYWYRQLPEEGLKFMVYLQKENIIDESGMPKERFSAEFPKEGPSILRIQQVVRGDSAAYFCASSPPGLAGRTDTQYFGPGTRLTVL.

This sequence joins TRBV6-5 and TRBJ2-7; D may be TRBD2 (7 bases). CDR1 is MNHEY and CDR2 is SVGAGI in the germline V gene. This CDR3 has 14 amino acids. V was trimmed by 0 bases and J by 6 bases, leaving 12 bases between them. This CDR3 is CASSYSRGAAEQYF. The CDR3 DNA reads TGTGCCAGCAGTTACTCACGGGGGGCCGCCGAGCAGTACTTC.

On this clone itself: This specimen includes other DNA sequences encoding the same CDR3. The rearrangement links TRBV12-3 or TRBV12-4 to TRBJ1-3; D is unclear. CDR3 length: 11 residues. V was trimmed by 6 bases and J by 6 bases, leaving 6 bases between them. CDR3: CASSPINTIYF. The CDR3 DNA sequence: TGTGCCAGCAGCCCCATAAACACCATATATTTT.

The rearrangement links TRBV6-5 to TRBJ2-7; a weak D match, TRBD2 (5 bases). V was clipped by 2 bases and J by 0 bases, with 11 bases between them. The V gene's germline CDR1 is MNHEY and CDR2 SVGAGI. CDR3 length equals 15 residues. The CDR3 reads CASSYDEGSSYEQYF. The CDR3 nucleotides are TGTGCCAGCAGTTACGATGAAGGGAGCTCCTACGAGCAGTACTTC.

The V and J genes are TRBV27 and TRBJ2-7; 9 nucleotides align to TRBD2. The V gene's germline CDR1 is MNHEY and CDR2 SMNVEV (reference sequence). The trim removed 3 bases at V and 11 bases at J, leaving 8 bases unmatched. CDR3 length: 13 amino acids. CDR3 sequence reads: CASSFSASGKEYF. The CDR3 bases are TGTGCCAGCAGTTTTTCCGCTAGCGGGAAGGAGTACTTC.

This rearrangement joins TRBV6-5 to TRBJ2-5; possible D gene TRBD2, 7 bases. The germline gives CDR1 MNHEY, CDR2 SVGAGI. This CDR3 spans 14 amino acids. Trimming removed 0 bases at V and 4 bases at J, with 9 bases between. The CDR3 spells CASSYSRGGETQYF. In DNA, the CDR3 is TGTGCCAGCAGTTACTCTAGGGGGGGAGAGACCCAGTACTTC.

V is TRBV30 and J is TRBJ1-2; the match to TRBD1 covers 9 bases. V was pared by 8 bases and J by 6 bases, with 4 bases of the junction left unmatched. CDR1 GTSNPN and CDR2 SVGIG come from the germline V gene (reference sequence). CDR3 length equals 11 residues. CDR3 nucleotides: TGTGCCGGGGACAGGGAAGATGGCTACACCTTC. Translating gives CAGDREDGYTF.

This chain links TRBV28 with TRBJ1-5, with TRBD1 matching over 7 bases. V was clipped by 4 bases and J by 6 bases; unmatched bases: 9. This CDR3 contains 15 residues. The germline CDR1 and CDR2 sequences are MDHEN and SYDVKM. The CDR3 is CASSSSRDRRQPQHF. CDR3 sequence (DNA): TGTGCCAGCAGTTCCTCTCGGGACAGACGTCAGCCCCAGCATTTT.

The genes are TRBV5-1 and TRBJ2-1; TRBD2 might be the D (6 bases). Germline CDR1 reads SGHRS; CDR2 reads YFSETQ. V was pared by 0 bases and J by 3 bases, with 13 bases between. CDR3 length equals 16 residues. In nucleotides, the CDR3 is TGCGCCAGCAGCTTGGCCTTGCGGGGCAGCTACAATGAGCAGTTCTTC. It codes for CASSLALRGSYNEQFF.

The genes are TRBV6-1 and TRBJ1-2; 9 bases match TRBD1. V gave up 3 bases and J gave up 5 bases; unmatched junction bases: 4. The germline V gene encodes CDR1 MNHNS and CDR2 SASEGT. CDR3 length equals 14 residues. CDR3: CASSEDRGRYGYTF. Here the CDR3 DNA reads TGTGCCAGCAGTGAGGACAGGGGTAGATATGGCTACACCTTC.

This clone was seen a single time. CDR3 in amino acids: CASKTAGTVNNYGYTF. The CDR3 DNA follows: TGTGCCAGCAAGACTGCTGGGACAGTTAATAACTATGGCTACACCTTC. This sequence joins TRBV28 and TRBJ1-2; 7 nucleotides agree with TRBD1. The germline V gene has CDR1 MDHEN and CDR2 SYDVKM. The CDR3 is 16 amino acids. J was trimmed by 1 base and V by 7 bases; bases with no gene match: 12.

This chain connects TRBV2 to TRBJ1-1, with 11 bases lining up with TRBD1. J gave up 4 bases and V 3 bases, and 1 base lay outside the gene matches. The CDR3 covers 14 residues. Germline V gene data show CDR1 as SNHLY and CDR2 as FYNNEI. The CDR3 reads CASSEGTGGTEAFF. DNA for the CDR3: TGTGCCAGCAGTGAGGGGACAGGGGGCACTGAAGCTTTCTTT.